One sample yielded the 27 T cell receptor beta chains listed below, sequenced in a study of OX40 agonist ivuxolimab in advanced cancers. Assay used: immunoSEQ multiplex PCR; TCRdb lists only in-frame clones, some missing. Counted here are 50,000 to 65,000 clones, more than 85% occurring once; the ten biggest clones make up roughly 1.5%. This material consisted of CD4+ or CD8+ T cells sorted from blood, taken in a trial of the OX40 agonist ivuxolimab. Receptor source: an adult with an advanced solid tumor such as melanoma, head and neck, liver or kidney cancer.

The chain couples TRBV19 to TRBJ1-5; 9 nucleotides agree with TRBD1. Per the germline V gene, CDR1 is LNHDA and CDR2 is SQIVND (reference sequence). After removal of 5 bases from V and 2 bases from J, the junction contained 4 bases not matched to a gene. The CDR3 has 15 residues. The CDR3 nucleotides are TGTGCCAGTAGTGGGGGACAGGGCGGCAATCAGCCCCAGCATTTT. Encoded protein: CASSGGQGGNQPQHF.

The chain uses TRBV16 and TRBJ2-5; D might be TRBD1 (7 bases). CDR3 length: 16 amino acids. Germline V gives CDR1 KGHSY, CDR2 FQNENV. V lost 1 base and J lost 1, with 13 bases in between. The CDR3 DNA follows: TGTGCCAGCAGCCAATATGCGGGGACAGCCCAAGAGACCCAGTACTTC. This sequence encodes CASSQYAGTAQETQYF. Supplemented by reference TRBV16 and TRBJ2-5, the full variable domain reads GEEVAQTPKHLVRGEGQKAKLYCAPIKGHSYVFWYQQVLKNEFKFLISFQNENVFDETGMPKERFSAKCLPNSPCSLEIQATKLEDSAVYFCASSQYAGTAQETQYFGPGTRLLVL.

The rearrangement joins TRBV7-9 to TRBJ1-2, with a possible D match to TRBD1 (5 bases). Germline CDR1 reads SEHNR; CDR2 reads FQNEAQ (reference sequence). CDR3 length: 12 residues. V lost 3 bases to trimming and J lost 8 bases, with 10 bases between them. The CDR3, as DNA: TGTGCCAGCAGCTTTTCGGGGGACGGCTACACCTTC. Translated, it gives CASSFSGDGYTF.

V and J are TRBV14 and TRBJ2-1; no clear D gene. Germline values: CDR1 SGHDN, CDR2 FVKESK. The CDR3 length is 15 residues. Trimming took 4 bases from V and 1 from J, leaving 11 bases between them. CDR3 region: CASSPMTRSYNEQFF. CDR3 nucleotide sequence: TGTGCCAGCAGCCCGATGACGAGGTCCTACAATGAGCAGTTCTTC. Filled out from reference TRBV14 and TRBJ2-1, the complete variable domain reads EAGVTQFPSHSVIEKGQTVTLRCDPISGHDNLYWYRRVMGKEIKFLLHFVKESKQDESGMPNNRFLAERTGGTYSTLKVQPAELEDSGVYFCASSPMTRSYNEQFFGPGTRLTVL.

The chain couples TRBV18 to TRBJ1-2; unclear D gene. This CDR3 region has 14 residues. Deletions cut 3 bases from V and 4 bases from J, with 12 bases between. Germline V lookup: CDR1 KGHSH, CDR2 LQKENI. DNA for the CDR3: TGTGCCAGCTCACCGCCCGGCAAGCGCTATGGCTACACCTTC. This sequence encodes CASSPPGKRYGYTF.

V usage is TRBV28 and J usage is TRBJ1-1; maybe TRBD1 (5 bases). V gave up 10 bases and J gave up 4 bases, with 13 bases separating them. The CDR3 has 12 residues. Germline CDR1 reads MDHEN; CDR2 reads SYDVKM. CDR3 nucleotides: TGTGCCACCGGGGTGGGGGGCACTGAAGCTTTCTTT. It encodes CATGVGGTEAFF. The full variable domain, its missing parts supplied by reference TRBV28 and TRBJ1-1, is DVKVTQSSRYLVKRTGEKVFLECVQDMDHENMFWYRQDPGLGLRLIYFSYDVKMKEKGDIPEGYSVSREKKERFSLILESASTNQTSMYLCATGVGGTEAFFGQGTRLTVV.

This chain uses TRBV7-9 with TRBJ2-5; maybe TRBD2 (5 bases). In germline, CDR1 is SEHNR, CDR2 FQNEAQ (reference sequence). V lost 7 bases and J lost 5, with 20 bases in between. CDR3 length equals 15 residues. The CDR3, as DNA: TGTGCCAGCACCACCGGAAGAGGGATCGTGGAGACCCAGTACTTC. Protein: CASTTGRGIVETQYF.

This clone appeared a few times. The V and J genes are TRBV20-1 and TRBJ1-1, with a tentative D call TRBD1 (5 bases). The V gene lost 5 bases and the J gene lost 5 bases, with 9 bases spanning the gap. Germline V gene data show CDR1 as DFQATT and CDR2 as SNEGSKA (reference sequence). CDR3 size: 11 residues. CDR3 sequence reads: CSADDSTEAFF. The CDR3 nucleotides are TGCAGTGCTGATGACAGTACTGAAGCTTTCTTT.

This chain links TRBV5-1 with TRBJ1-1; weak D call: TRBD1 (5 bases). Germline CDR1 is SGHRS and CDR2 is YFSETQ. Trimming pared 4 bases from V and 3 bases from J, leaving 13 bases between. The CDR3 has 14 residues. CDR3 loop: CASSLLDSYTEAFF. Written as DNA, the CDR3 is TGCGCCAGCAGCCTCTTAGACAGCTACACTGAAGCTTTCTTT.

The rearrangement uses TRBV5-4 and TRBJ2-1, with D maybe TRBD2 (6 bases). The V end lost 0 bases, the J end lost 3 bases, and 10 bases lay between the germline ends. The CDR3 is 15 amino acids. Germline CDR1 reads SGHNT; CDR2 reads YYREEE (reference sequence). Written as DNA, the CDR3 is TGTGCCAGCAGCTTGGGGGGCGGGGACTACAATGAGCAGTTCTTC. Translating gives CASSLGGGDYNEQFF.

This chain uses TRBV5-6 with TRBJ2-3, with D maybe TRBD2 (6 bases). Germline V gene lookup returns CDR1 SGHDT and CDR2 YYEEEE. Trimming stripped 4 bases from V and 0 bases from J, with 18 bases between. The CDR3 totals 17 residues. CDR3 in amino acids: CASSRLGAGPSTDTQYF. The DNA for the CDR3 is TGTGCCAGCAGCCGTTTAGGGGCGGGGCCTAGCACAGATACGCAGTATTTT.

This chain joins TRBV6-1 and TRBJ1-1; unclear D gene. Looked up from germline, CDR1 is MNHNS and CDR2 is SASEGT. Trimming took off 7 bases at V and 0 bases at J, with 12 bases between the two ends. The CDR3 is 14 amino acids. In nucleotides, the CDR3 is TGTGCCAGCATATCGGGAGGGATGAACACTGAAGCTTTCTTT. This translates into CASISGGMNTEAFF.

The chain links TRBV30 to TRBJ2-5; 7 bases line up with TRBD1. The CDR3 loop spans 18 amino acids. Germline values: CDR1 GTSNPN, CDR2 SVGIG (reference sequence). J lost 2 bases, V lost 2 bases, and 17 bases had no gene match. This chain's CDR3 is CAWSSSTGKIGWQETQYF. CDR3 nucleotides: TGTGCCTGGAGTTCTTCGACAGGGAAGATAGGTTGGCAAGAGACCCAGTACTTC.

The chain uses TRBV10-3 and TRBJ2-3; TRBD2 aligns across 8 bases. This CDR3 has 13 residues. The V and J ends lost 6 bases and 1 base, in that order; junction bases with no gene match: 0. Germline V gene lookup returns CDR1 ENHRY and CDR2 SYGVKD. The CDR3 coding sequence is TGTGCCATCAGGGGACTAGGCACAGATACGCAGTATTTT. Protein: CAIRGLGTDTQYF.

This clone was seen a few times. V gene TRBV5-1 combines with J gene TRBJ1-2; no clear D gene. CDR1 SGHRS and CDR2 YFSETQ come from the germline V gene. The CDR3 contains 14 residues. V was shortened by 2 bases and J by 0 bases, with 8 bases between the two germline ends. In DNA, the CDR3 is TGCGCCAGCAGCTTTGAAGCATCTAACTATGGCTACACCTTC. Translation gives CASSFEASNYGYTF. Filled out from reference TRBV5-1 and TRBJ1-2, the complete variable domain reads KAGVTQTPRYLIKTRGQQVTLSCSPISGHRSVSWYQQTPGQGLQFLFEYFSETQRNKGNFPGRFSGRQFSNSRSEMNVSTLELGDSALYLCASSFEASNYGYTFGSGTRLTVV.

The V call is TRBV15, the J call TRBJ2-4; D remains ambiguous. Trimming cost V 0 bases and J 7 bases, with 10 bases left between them. CDR3 length equals 14 residues. Germline loops: CDR1 LNHNV, CDR2 YYDKDF (reference sequence). The CDR3 reads CATSRDLVKNIQYF. Here the CDR3 DNA reads TGTGCCACCAGCAGAGATCTCGTTAAGAACATTCAGTACTTC.

The chain carries TRBV30 and TRBJ1-4; weak D call: TRBD1 (6 bases). Germline V gene sequence: CDR1 GTSNPN, CDR2 SVGIG (reference sequence). Trimming pared 3 bases from V and 12 bases from J, leaving 11 bases between. This CDR3 contains 11 residues. The CDR3 DNA follows: TGTGCCTGGAGAGGCGGGGGCCAACTGTTTTTT. Its translation is CAWRGGGQLFF.

This clone was observed a handful of times. The J gene is TRBJ2-6, the V gene TRBV18; D is ambiguous. The CDR3 is 15 residues long. Germline V lookup: CDR1 KGHSH, CDR2 LQKENI. Trimming stripped 2 bases from V and 4 bases from J, with 9 bases between. The CDR3 DNA follows: TGTGCCAGCTCACCAAAGGGCGGCGGGGCCAACGTCCTGACTTTC. Amino acid sequence: CASSPKGGGANVLTF.

V is TRBV10-3 and J is TRBJ2-2; TRBD2 agrees at 8 bases. V gave up 4 bases and J gave up 7 bases; unmatched junction bases: 11. The CDR3 spans 16 residues. The germline V gene has CDR1 ENHRY and CDR2 SYGVKD. CDR3 in DNA: TGTGCCATCAGTGCCAAGCGGGGGACCCGTGGCGGGGAGCTGTTTTTT. Translation: CAISAKRGTRGGELFF.

In its sample, this clone was seen once. The chain combines TRBV5-6 with TRBJ1-1; 10 nucleotides line up with TRBD1. CDR3 length: 17 residues. The V gene end was trimmed by 4 bases and the J gene end by 5 bases; junction bases not matched to a gene: 14. CDR1 SGHDT and CDR2 YYEEEE come from the germline V gene. CDR3 DNA sequence: TGTGCCAGCAGCGACCCGGCCGGGACAGGGGTGAGAACTGAAGCTTTCTTT. It specifies CASSDPAGTGVRTEAFF.

This clone was picked up one time. V and J are TRBV30 and TRBJ2-7; no definite D call. CDR1 GTSNPN and CDR2 SVGIG come from the germline V gene (reference sequence). Between the trimmed V and J ends, which lost 0 bases and 7 bases, there was a span of 10 bases. The CDR3 contains 12 residues. Here the CDR3 DNA reads TGTGCCTGGAGTGTACAGAGTGGGGAGCAGTACTTC. Its translation is CAWSVQSGEQYF. Complete variable domain (other parts from reference TRBV30 and TRBJ2-7): SQTIHQWPATLVQPVGSPLSLECTVEGTSNPNLYWYRQAAGRGLQLLFYSVGIGQISSEVPQNLSASRPQDRQFILSSKKLLLSDSGFYLCAWSVQSGEQYFGPGTRLTVT.

The chain carries TRBV6-1 and TRBJ2-1; D might be TRBD2 (5 bases). Trimming shortened V by 7 bases and J by 6 bases, and 13 bases separated the two germline ends. The CDR3 spans 13 residues. In germline, CDR1 is MNHNS, CDR2 SASEGT. The CDR3: CASTRLAANEQFF. For the CDR3, the DNA is TGTGCCAGCACTAGGCTAGCCGCCAATGAGCAGTTCTTC.

The chain combines TRBV5-8 with TRBJ2-6; 8 nucleotides agree with TRBD2. The junction had 8 bases not matched to a gene; V was cut back by 4 bases and J by 2 bases. This CDR3 spans 17 amino acids. CDR1 and CDR2 from the germline V gene are SGHTS and YDEGEE. The CDR3 loop is CASSGLAKAAGANVLTF. CDR3 nucleotide sequence: TGTGCCAGCAGCGGACTAGCAAAAGCGGCTGGGGCCAACGTCCTGACTTTC.

This rearrangement joins TRBV5-4 to TRBJ2-3, with 7 nucleotides matching TRBD1. Germline V gene lookup returns CDR1 SGHNT and CDR2 YYREEE (reference sequence). The junction had 1 base not matched to a gene; V was cut back by 2 bases and J by 1 base. The CDR3 has 14 residues. The CDR3 is CASSLDRGTDTQYF. The CDR3 bases are TGTGCCAGCAGCTTAGACAGGGGCACAGATACGCAGTATTTT.

V and J are TRBV7-9 and TRBJ2-7, with D perhaps given as TRBD1 or TRBD2 (5 bases each). Germline lookup yields CDR1 SEHNR and CDR2 FQNEAQ (reference sequence). This CDR3 comprises 15 residues. Trimming cost V 4 bases and J 0 bases, with 13 bases left between them. This CDR3 reads CASSSGGWDSYEQYF. CDR3 nucleotide sequence: TGTGCCAGCAGCTCTGGGGGATGGGACTCCTACGAGCAGTACTTC.

The rearrangement uses TRBV28 and TRBJ2-1; D not resolved. The CDR3 sequence is 13 residues long. Germline V gene lookup returns CDR1 MDHEN and CDR2 SYDVKM. The V gene lost 7 bases and the J gene lost 9 bases, with 16 bases spanning the gap. For the CDR3, the DNA is TGTGCCAGCACCGTGGCAGGTACTGGTGAGCAGTTCTTC. This codes for CASTVAGTGEQFF.

This clone has only a few counts. The chain has TRBV2 and TRBJ1-5; tentative D call: TRBD1 (6 bases). CDR1 SNHLY and CDR2 FYNNEI come from the germline V gene. This CDR3 is 13 amino acids long. V shed 5 bases and J shed 5 bases, with 10 bases lying between them. The CDR3 loop reads CASSWTADQPQHF. CDR3 coding DNA: TGTGCCAGCAGTTGGACAGCGGATCAGCCCCAGCATTTT.